What follows are 26 T cell receptor beta chains derived from one specimen sequenced in a study of PD-1 blockade in classical Hodgkin lymphoma. Time point of the sample: cycle 4 day 1 (C4D1), after more than 5 weeks of nivolumab. Exposure to brentuximab vedotin varied, and each patient had relapsed following autologous stem cell transplantation. The assay was immunoSEQ multiplex PCR, and TCRdb's table has in-frame clones only and misses some. The sample includes about 25,000 clones, less than 75% seen only once; the top ten take roughly 27%. Sequencing was performed on peripheral blood mononuclear cells (PBMCs), taken before the fourth cycle of nivolumab. The receptors here all came from a human donor with classical Hodgkin lymphoma.

V and J are TRBV5-8 and TRBJ2-1; perhaps TRBD1 as D (6 bases). V lost 4 bases and J lost 6, with 11 bases in between. Germline loops: CDR1 SGHTS, CDR2 YDEGEE. There are 13 residues in the CDR3. This chain's CDR3 is CASSVGAANEQFF. The CDR3 bases are TGTGCCAGCAGCGTGGGGGCGGCCAATGAGCAGTTCTTC.

The chain uses TRBV9 and TRBJ2-3; 11 bases fit TRBD2. Germline V lookup: CDR1 SGDLS, CDR2 YYNGEE. The CDR3 totals 17 residues. V was pared by 0 bases and J by 2 bases, with 5 bases of the junction left unmatched. This CDR3 reads CASSVGASGGLTDTQYF. CDR3 sequence (DNA): TGTGCCAGCAGCGTAGGGGCTAGCGGGGGGCTCACAGATACGCAGTATTTT.

This clone is medium-sized (0.01 to 0.1%) in the sample. This chain joins TRBV5-1 and TRBJ1-1; tentatively, D is TRBD1 (5 bases). Trimming took 5 bases from V and 0 from J, leaving 20 bases between them. The germline V gene has CDR1 SGHRS and CDR2 YFSETQ. This CDR3 comprises 17 residues. CDR3 coding DNA: TGCGCCAGCAGTGGGGTAGGGGCAGGGTCACTGAACACTGAAGCTTTCTTT. Its protein is CASSGVGAGSLNTEAFF.

The rearrangement joins TRBV5-6 to TRBJ1-1; tentatively, D is TRBD1 (5 bases). CDR3 length: 14 amino acids. V was cut by 2 bases and J by 1 base, with 9 bases left in between. CDR1 and CDR2 from the germline V gene are SGHDT and YYEEEE. CDR3 residues: CASSLRGRNTEAFF. The CDR3 coding sequence is TGTGCCAGCAGCTTACGGGGCCGGAACACTGAAGCTTTCTTT.

This clone was counted only a few times. The J gene is TRBJ1-1, the V gene TRBV4-3; D possibly corresponds to TRBD1 (6 bases). CDR3 length equals 15 residues. Germline assignment: CDR1 LGHNA and CDR2 YSLEER. Trimming stripped 3 bases from V and 9 bases from J, with 20 bases between. The CDR3 spells CASSHNPPGTMKAFF. CDR3 DNA sequence: TGCGCCAGCAGCCATAACCCGCCCGGGACAATGAAAGCTTTCTTT.

This sequence joins TRBV5-4 and TRBJ2-4, with D possibly matching TRBD1 (5 bases). This CDR3 contains 14 residues. The V gene lost 4 bases and the J gene lost 1 base, with 9 bases spanning the gap. Germline CDR1 reads SGHNT; CDR2 reads YYREEE (reference sequence). As DNA, the CDR3 is TGTGCCAGCAGCCTTGGGGCGGCCAAAAACATTCAGTACTTC. Translating gives CASSLGAAKNIQYF. Together with reference TRBV5-4 and TRBJ2-4, the CDR3 gives the full variable domain: ETGVTQSPTHLIKTRGQQVTLRCSSQSGHNTVSWYQQALGQGPQFIFQYYREEENGRGNFPPRFSGLQFPNYSSELNVNALELDDSALYLCASSLGAAKNIQYFGAGTRLSVL.

This clone was detected a few times. The genes are TRBV5-1 and TRBJ2-1; weak D call: TRBD1 (5 bases). V was clipped by 0 bases and J by 5 bases, with 12 bases between them. Per germline, CDR1 SGHRS and CDR2 YFSETQ. CDR3 size: 15 residues. CDR3 protein: CASSLAPGMHNEQFF. The CDR3, as DNA: TGCGCCAGCAGCTTGGCCCCAGGGATGCACAATGAGCAGTTCTTC.

CDR3 region: CASSSRLATNEKLFF. Here the CDR3 DNA reads TGTGCCAGCAGCTCCCGACTCGCAACTAATGAAAAACTGTTTTTT. The chain uses TRBV11-2 and TRBJ1-4; no reliable D call. CDR1 and CDR2 (germline): SGHAT, FQNNGV. V was shortened by 4 bases and J by 0 bases, with 9 bases between the two germline ends. The CDR3 extends over 15 amino acids. Complete variable domain (other parts from reference TRBV11-2 and TRBJ1-4): EAGVAQSPRYKIIEKRQSVAFWCNPISGHATLYWYQQILGQGPKLLIQFQNNGVVDDSQLPKDRFSAERLKGVDSTLKIQPAKLEDSAVYLCASSSRLATNEKLFFGSGTQLSVL.

This clone turned up a few times. The chain carries TRBV9 and TRBJ1-1; the D is unclear. CDR3 length: 16 amino acids. Germline V CDR1 and CDR2: SGDLS, YYNGEE. Between the trimmed V and J ends, which lost 3 bases and 2 bases, there was a span of 17 bases. Written as DNA, the CDR3 is TGTGCCAGCAGCGCTCAACCCCACGGGGTAAACACTGAAGCTTTCTTT. It translates to CASSAQPHGVNTEAFF.

The V call is TRBV21-1, the J call TRBJ2-5; TRBD2 is the table's D call, not checked against the DNA. TRBV21-1 is shown as a pseudogene. The CDR3 extends over 15 amino acids. CDR3 sequence (DNA): TGTGCCAGCAGCAAAGGTTCCGGGGGGGCAAAGACCCAGTACTTC. Its translation is CASSKGSGGAKTQYF.

This chain links TRBV9 with TRBJ1-2; D not resolved. CDR1 and CDR2 from the germline V gene are SGDLS and YYNGEE. The V end lost 0 bases, the J end lost 5 bases, and 8 bases lay between the germline ends. This CDR3 region has 13 residues. CDR3 DNA: TGTGCCAGCAGCGTAGATGTCGGGTATGGCTACACCTTC. Translation: CASSVDVGYGYTF.

The chain has TRBV28 and TRBJ2-2; tentative D call: TRBD2 (6 bases). CDR1 and CDR2 (germline): MDHEN, SYDVKM. This CDR3 has 15 amino acids. Between the trimmed V and J ends, which lost 4 bases and 6 bases, there was a span of 15 bases. The CDR3 loop is CASSSSRDWAGELFF. CDR3 nucleotide sequence: TGTGCCAGCAGTTCCTCCCGGGACTGGGCCGGGGAGCTGTTTTTT.

This clone is medium-sized. V gene TRBV2 combines with J gene TRBJ2-1; 9 bases match TRBD2. Germline-derived CDR1 and CDR2 are SNHLY and FYNNEI. The CDR3 loop spans 13 amino acids. V lost 10 bases to trimming and J lost 4 bases; unmatched junction nucleotides: 5. The CDR3 reads CAIKRGEYNEQFF. The CDR3 region has the DNA TGTGCCATTAAGCGGGGGGAATACAATGAGCAGTTCTTC.

This chain connects TRBV5-4 to TRBJ2-5; 8 bases align to TRBD2. V shed 3 bases, J shed 5 bases, and the junction held 12 bases outside the gene matches. The CDR3 consists of 16 residues. Germline CDR1 SGHNT, CDR2 YYREEE (reference sequence). For the CDR3, the DNA is TGTGCCAGCAGCTCGGCTCCGGGACTAGTTGGGGAGACCCAGTACTTC. It yields the protein CASSSAPGLVGETQYF.

The genes are TRBV7-2 and TRBJ1-2, with no clear D. The ends were cut back, 3 bases at V and 5 bases at J, with 7 bases in the middle. Per germline, CDR1 SGHTA and CDR2 FQGNSA. There are 12 residues in the CDR3. The CDR3 coding sequence is TGTGCCAGCAGCTTTTCGAATTATGGCTACACCTTC. Translated: CASSFSNYGYTF.

This clone was found a few times. The V call is TRBV6-1, the J call TRBJ1-5; D is perhaps TRBD1 (6 bases). With 8 bases removed from V and 0 bases from J, the gap between germline ends came to 8 bases. This CDR3 is 13 amino acids long. CDR1 is MNHNS and CDR2 is SASEGT in the germline V gene. This CDR3 reads CASLQGSNQPQHF. As DNA, the CDR3 is TGTGCCAGCCTACAGGGTAGCAATCAGCCCCAGCATTTT.

This chain connects TRBV10-3 to TRBJ2-3; the D is unclear. V was cut by 2 bases and J by 0 bases, with 9 bases left in between. The CDR3 covers 15 residues. The germline CDR1 and CDR2 sequences are ENHRY and SYGVKD. CDR3 in amino acids: CAISEMGSSTDTQYF. The CDR3 region has the DNA TGTGCCATCAGTGAGATGGGGTCTAGCACAGATACGCAGTATTTT.

The chain uses TRBV11-2 and TRBJ1-1; the D gene is possibly TRBD1 (5 bases). The CDR3 totals 16 residues. V lost 0 bases, J lost 4 bases, and 15 bases lay in between. CDR1 SGHAT and CDR2 FQNNGV come from the germline V gene. This CDR3 reads CASSLDWGVRATEAFF. CDR3 bases: TGTGCCAGCAGCTTAGATTGGGGGGTTAGGGCCACTGAAGCTTTCTTT.

V gene TRBV15 combines with J gene TRBJ2-6, with a tentative D call TRBD1 (6 bases). This CDR3 comprises 17 residues. The germline CDR1 and CDR2 sequences are LNHNV and YYDKDF (reference sequence). V lost 8 bases, J lost 0 bases, and 17 bases lay in between. CDR3 nucleotide sequence: TGTGCCACCCATTTGACAGGAGTTATCTCTGGGGCCAACGTCCTGACTTTC. Amino acids: CATHLTGVISGANVLTF.

The chain has TRBV7-2 and TRBJ1-5, with D unresolved. CDR3 length: 15 residues. Per the germline V gene, CDR1 is SGHTA and CDR2 is FQGNSA. Trimming stripped 3 bases from V and 1 base from J, with 10 bases between. The CDR3, as DNA: TGTGCCAGCAGCTTCCAGAAGGGCAGCAATCAGCCCCAGCATTTT. The encoded protein is CASSFQKGSNQPQHF.

The CDR3 protein is CASSGAREQYF. The CDR3 nucleotides are TGTGCCAGCAGCGGGGCTCGGGAGCAGTACTTC. The chain carries TRBV6-5 and TRBJ2-7; D may be TRBD1 or TRBD2 (5 bases each). The CDR3 contains 11 residues. With 6 bases removed from V and 7 bases from J, the gap between germline ends came to 10 bases. The germline V gene encodes CDR1 MNHEY and CDR2 SVGAGI.

This sequence joins TRBV6-6 and TRBJ1-3; no clear D. The CDR3 extends over 12 amino acids. Looked up from germline, CDR1 is MNHNY and CDR2 is SVGAGI (reference sequence). V was pared by 6 bases and J by 4 bases, with 7 bases between. The CDR3 DNA reads as TGTGCCAGCAGAGGGCCGGGAAACACCATATATTTT. This codes for CASRGPGNTIYF.

The chain joins TRBV10-1 to TRBJ2-3; D not certain. The CDR3 is made up of 13 amino acids. The germline gives CDR1 WNHNN, CDR2 SYGVQD (reference sequence). The germline V and J ends were trimmed by 2 bases and 0 bases, with 3 bases remaining between them. CDR3 sequence reads: CASSEISTDTQYF. As DNA, the CDR3 is TGCGCCAGCAGTGAGATCAGCACAGATACGCAGTATTTT.

The chain carries TRBV19 and TRBJ1-1, with D possibly being TRBD1 (6 bases). Deletions cut 4 bases from V and 1 base from J, with 16 bases between. The CDR3 totals 16 residues. Germline CDR1 is LNHDA and CDR2 is SQIVND (reference sequence). CDR3 amino acids: CASSSESGAGNTEAFF. In DNA, the CDR3 is TGTGCCAGTAGTAGTGAGTCGGGGGCTGGGAACACTGAAGCTTTCTTT.

The rearrangement joins TRBV7-5 to TRBJ2-4; the DNA was not compared with TRBD2, the D call given in the table. TRBV7-5 is labeled a pseudogene. This CDR3 is built from 12 residues. The CDR3 is CARRAGKNIQYF. CDR3 nucleotides: TGTGCCAGAAGGGCGGGCAAAAACATTCAGTACTTC.

The chain links TRBV9 to TRBJ2-3; 10 nucleotides agree with TRBD2. There are 17 residues in the CDR3. The V gene end was trimmed by 0 bases and the J gene end by 1 base; junction bases not matched to a gene: 5. Germline V gene sequence: CDR1 SGDLS, CDR2 YYNGEE. CDR3 DNA sequence: TGTGCCAGCAGCGTAGAGCGGGGGGGTGATCGCACAGATACGCAGTATTTT. Its protein product is CASSVERGGDRTDTQYF.